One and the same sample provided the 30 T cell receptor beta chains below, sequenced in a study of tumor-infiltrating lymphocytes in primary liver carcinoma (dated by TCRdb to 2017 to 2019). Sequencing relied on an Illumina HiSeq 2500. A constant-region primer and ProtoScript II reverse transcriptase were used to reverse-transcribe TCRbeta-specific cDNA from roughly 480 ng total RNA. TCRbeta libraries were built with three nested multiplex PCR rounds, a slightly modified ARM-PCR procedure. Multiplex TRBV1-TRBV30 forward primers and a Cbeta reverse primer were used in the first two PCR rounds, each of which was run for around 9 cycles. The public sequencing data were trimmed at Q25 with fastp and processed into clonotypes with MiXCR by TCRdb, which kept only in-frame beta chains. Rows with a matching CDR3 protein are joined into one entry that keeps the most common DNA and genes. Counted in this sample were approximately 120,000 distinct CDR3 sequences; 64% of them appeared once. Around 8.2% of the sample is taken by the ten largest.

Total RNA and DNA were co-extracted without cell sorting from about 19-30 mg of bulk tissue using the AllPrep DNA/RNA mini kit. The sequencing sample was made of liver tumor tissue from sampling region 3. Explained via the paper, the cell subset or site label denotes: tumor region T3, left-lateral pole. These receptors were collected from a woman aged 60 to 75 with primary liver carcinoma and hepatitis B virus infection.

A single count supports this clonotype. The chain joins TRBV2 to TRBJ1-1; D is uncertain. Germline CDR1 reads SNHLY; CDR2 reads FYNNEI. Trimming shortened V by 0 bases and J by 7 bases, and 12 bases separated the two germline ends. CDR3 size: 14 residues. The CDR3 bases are TGTGCCAGCAGTGAAGCCTCCAAGAATATTGAAGCTTTCTTT. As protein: CASSEASKNIEAFF.

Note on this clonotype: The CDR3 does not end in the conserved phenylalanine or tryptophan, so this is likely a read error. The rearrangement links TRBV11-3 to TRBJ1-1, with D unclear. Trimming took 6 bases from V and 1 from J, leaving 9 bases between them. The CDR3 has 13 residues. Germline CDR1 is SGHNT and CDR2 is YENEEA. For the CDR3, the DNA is TGTGCCAGCAGTTTAACCCCGAACACTGAAGCTTTCTCT. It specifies CASSLTPNTEAFS.

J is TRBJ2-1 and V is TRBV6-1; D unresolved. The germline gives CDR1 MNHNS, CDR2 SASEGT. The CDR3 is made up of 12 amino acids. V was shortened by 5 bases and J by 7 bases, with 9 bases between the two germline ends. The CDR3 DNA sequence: TGTGCCAGCAGTTGGGATACGAATGAGCAGTTCTTC. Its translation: CASSWDTNEQFF.

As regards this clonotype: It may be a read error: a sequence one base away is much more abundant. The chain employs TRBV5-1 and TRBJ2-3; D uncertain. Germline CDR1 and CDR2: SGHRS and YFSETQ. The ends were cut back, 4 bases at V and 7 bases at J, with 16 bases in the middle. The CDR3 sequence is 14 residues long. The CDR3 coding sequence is TGCGCCAGCAGCCCATCCCTTTCGGCACATACGCAGTATTTT. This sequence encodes CASSPSLSAHTQYF.

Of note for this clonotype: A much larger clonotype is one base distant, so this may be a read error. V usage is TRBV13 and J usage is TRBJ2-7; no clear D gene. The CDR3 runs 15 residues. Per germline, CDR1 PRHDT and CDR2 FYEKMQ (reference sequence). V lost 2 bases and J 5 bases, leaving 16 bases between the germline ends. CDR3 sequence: CASSLYAIGPHEQYF. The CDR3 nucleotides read TGTGCCAGCAGCTTATATGCTATCGGACCCCACGAGCAGTACTTC.

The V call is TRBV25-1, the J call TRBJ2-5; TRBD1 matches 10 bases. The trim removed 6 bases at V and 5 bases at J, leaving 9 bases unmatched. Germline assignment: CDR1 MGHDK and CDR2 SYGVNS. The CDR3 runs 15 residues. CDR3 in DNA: TGTGCCAGCAGGGGTGACAGGGGGCCTCAGGAGACCCAGTACTTC. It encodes CASRGDRGPQETQYF.

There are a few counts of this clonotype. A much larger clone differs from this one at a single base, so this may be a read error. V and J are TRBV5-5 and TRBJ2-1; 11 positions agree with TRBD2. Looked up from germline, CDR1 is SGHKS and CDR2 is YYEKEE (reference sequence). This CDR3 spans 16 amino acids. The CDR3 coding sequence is TGTGCCAACAGCCCGATTAGCGGGAGGGCCTACAATGAGCAGTTCTTC. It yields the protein CANSPISGRAYNEQFF.

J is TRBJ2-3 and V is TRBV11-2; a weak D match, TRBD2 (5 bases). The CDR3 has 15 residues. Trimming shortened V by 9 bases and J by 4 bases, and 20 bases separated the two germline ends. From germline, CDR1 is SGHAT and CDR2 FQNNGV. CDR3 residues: CASSPGLASPDTQYF. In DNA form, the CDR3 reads TGTGCCAGTAGCCCTGGACTGGCGAGCCCAGATACGCAGTATTTT.

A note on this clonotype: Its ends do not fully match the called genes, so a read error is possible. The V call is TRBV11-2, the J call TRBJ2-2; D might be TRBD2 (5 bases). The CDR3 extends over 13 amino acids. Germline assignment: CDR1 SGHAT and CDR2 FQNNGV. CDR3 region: CASGTMNTGKLFF. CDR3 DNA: TGTGCCAGCGGAACTATGAACACCGGGAAGCTGTTTTTT.

CDR3 region: CASRGVAGANVLTF. The DNA for the CDR3 is TGTGCCAGCCGAGGGGTTGCTGGGGCCAACGTCCTGACTTTC. V usage is TRBV28 and J usage is TRBJ2-6; D possibly matches TRBD1 or TRBD2 (5 bases each). V was clipped by 8 bases and J by 2 bases, with 10 bases between them. Per germline, CDR1 MDHEN and CDR2 SYDVKM. This CDR3 spans 14 amino acids. The full variable domain, completed using reference TRBV28 and TRBJ2-6, is DVKVTQSSRYLVKRTGEKVFLECVQDMDHENMFWYRQDPGLGLRLIYFSYDVKMKEKGDIPEGYSVSREKKERFSLILESASTNQTSMYLCASRGVAGANVLTFGAGSRLTVL.

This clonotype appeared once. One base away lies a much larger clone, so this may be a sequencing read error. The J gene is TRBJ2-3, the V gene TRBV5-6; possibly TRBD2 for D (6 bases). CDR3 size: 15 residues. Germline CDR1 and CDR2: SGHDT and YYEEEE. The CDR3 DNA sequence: TGTGCCAGCAGCGCCGGACCCACTAGCAAAGATACGCAGTATTTT. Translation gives CASSAGPTSKDTQYF. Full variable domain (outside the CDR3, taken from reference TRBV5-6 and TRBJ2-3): DAGVTQSPTHLIKTRGQQVTLRCSPKSGHDTVSWYQQALGQGPQFIFQYYEEEERQRGNFPDRFSGHQFPNYSSELNVNALLLGDSALYLCASSAGPTSKDTQYFGPGTRLTVL.

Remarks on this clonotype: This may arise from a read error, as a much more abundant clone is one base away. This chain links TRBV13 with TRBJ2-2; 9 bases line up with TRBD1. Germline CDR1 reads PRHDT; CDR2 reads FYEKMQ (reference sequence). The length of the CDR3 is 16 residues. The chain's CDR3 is CASSSPGTGYTGVLFF. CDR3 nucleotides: TGTGCCAGCAGCTCGCCCGGGACAGGGTACACCGGGGTGCTGTTTTTT.

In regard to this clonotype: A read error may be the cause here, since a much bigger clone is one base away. CDR3 sequence reads: CASSHEGPSYEQYF. For the CDR3, the DNA is TGCGCCAGCAGCCACGAGGGGCCCTCCTACGAGCAGTACTTC. The J gene is TRBJ2-7, the V gene TRBV5-1, with D perhaps assigned TRBD1 or TRBD2 (5 bases each). There are 14 residues in the CDR3. V lost 4 bases and J lost 0, with 11 bases in between. From germline, CDR1 is SGHRS and CDR2 YFSETQ.

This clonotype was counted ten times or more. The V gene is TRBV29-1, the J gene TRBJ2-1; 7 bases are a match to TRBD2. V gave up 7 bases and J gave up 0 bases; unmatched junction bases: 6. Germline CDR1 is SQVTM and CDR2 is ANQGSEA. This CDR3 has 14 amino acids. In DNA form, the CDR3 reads TGCAGCGGCAAGCGGGGCAGCTCCTACAATGAGCAGTTCTTC. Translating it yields CSGKRGSSYNEQFF.

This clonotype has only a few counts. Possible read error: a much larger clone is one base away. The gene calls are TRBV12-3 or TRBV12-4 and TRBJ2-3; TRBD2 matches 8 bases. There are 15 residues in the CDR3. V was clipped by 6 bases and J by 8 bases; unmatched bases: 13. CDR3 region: CASSPPGGRSSTQYF. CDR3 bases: TGTGCCAGCAGCCCGCCTGGCGGGAGGAGTAGTACGCAGTATTTT.

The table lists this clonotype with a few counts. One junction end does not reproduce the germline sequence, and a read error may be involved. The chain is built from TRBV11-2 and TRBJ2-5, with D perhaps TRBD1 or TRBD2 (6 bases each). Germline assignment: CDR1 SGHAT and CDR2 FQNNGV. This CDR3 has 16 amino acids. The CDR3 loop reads CASSSGSRGDQESQYF. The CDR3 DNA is TGTGCCAGCAGTTCCGGGAGTAGGGGGGACCAAGAGTCCCAGTACTTC.

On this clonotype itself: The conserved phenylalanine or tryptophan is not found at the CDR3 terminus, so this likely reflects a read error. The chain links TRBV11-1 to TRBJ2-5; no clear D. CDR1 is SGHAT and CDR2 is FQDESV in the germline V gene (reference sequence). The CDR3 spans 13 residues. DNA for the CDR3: TGTGCCAACAGCTTAGCTATCCAAGAGACCCAGTACTTA. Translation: CANSLAIQETQYL.

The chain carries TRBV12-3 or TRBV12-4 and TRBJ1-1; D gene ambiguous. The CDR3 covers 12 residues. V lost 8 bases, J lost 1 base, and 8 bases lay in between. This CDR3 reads CASVRKNTEAFF. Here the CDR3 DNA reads TGTGCCAGCGTGCGGAAGAACACTGAAGCTTTCTTT.

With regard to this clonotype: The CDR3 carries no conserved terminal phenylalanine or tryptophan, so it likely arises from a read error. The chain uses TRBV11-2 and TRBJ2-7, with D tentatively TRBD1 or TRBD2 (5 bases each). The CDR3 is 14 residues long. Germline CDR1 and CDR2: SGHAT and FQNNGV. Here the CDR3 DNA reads TGTGCCAGCTGCTTTCGGACACTCCGGGGCGAGCAGTACTCC. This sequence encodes CASCFRTLRGEQYS.

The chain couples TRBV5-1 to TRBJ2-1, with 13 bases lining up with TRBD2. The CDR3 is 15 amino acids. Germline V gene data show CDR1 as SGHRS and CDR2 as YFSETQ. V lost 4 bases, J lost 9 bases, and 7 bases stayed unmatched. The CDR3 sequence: CASSHTSGRASEQFF. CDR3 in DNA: TGCGCCAGCAGCCACACTAGCGGGAGGGCCTCTGAGCAGTTCTTC.

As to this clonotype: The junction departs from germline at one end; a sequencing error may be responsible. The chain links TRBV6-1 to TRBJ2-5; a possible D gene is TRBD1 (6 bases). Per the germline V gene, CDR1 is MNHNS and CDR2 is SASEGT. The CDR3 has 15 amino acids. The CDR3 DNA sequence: TGTGCCAGCGGTGAAGGGCCAGGGGCACAAGAGACCCAGTACTTC. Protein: CASGEGPGAQETQYF.

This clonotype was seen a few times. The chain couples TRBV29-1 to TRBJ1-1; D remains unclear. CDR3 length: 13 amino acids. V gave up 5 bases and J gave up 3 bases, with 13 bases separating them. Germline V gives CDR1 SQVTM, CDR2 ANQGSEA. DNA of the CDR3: TGCAGCGTTCTTACAGAGGGAGACACTGAAGCTTTCTTT. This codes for CSVLTEGDTEAFF. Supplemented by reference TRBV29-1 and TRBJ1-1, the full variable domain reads SAVISQKPSRDICQRGTSLTIQCQVDSQVTMMFWYRQQPGQSLTLIATANQGSEATYESGFVIDKFPISRPNLTFSTLTVSNMSPEDSSIYLCSVLTEGDTEAFFGQGTRLTVV.

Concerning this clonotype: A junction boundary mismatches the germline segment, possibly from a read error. CDR3 in amino acids: CGVRTGNYGYTF. CDR3 DNA sequence: TGCGGCGTGCGCACAGGGAACTATGGCTACACCTTC. The chain combines TRBV29-1 with TRBJ1-2; D perhaps matches TRBD1 (6 bases). Germline lookup yields CDR1 SQVTM and CDR2 ANQGSEA. CDR3 length: 12 residues.

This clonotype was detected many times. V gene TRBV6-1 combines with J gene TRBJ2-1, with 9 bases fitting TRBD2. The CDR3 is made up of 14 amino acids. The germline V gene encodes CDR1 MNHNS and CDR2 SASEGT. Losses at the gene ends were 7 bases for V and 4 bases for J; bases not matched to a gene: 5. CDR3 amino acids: CASKIAGEYNEQFF. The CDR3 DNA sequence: TGTGCCAGCAAGATAGCGGGAGAATACAATGAGCAGTTCTTC.

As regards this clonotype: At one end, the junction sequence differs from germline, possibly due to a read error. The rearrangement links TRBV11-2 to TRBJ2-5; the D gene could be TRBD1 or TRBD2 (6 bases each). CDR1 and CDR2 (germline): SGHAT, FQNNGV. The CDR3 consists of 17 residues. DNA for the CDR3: TGTGCCAGGAGCTCTGAAGGGGGTGTCTGGGGGGCAACGGCCCAGTACTTC. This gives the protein CARSSEGGVWGATAQYF.

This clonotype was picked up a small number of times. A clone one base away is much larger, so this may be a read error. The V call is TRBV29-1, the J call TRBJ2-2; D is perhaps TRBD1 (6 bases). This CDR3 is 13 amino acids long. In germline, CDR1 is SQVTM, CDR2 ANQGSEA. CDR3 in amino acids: CSAPQGNAGELFF. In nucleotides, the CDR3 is TGCAGCGCCCCGCAGGGGAACGCCGGGGAGCTGTTTTTT.

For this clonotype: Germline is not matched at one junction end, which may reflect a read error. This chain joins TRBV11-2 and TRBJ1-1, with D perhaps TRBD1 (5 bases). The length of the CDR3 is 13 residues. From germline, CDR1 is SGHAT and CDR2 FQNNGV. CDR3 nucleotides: TGTGCCAGCAGCCCAGGGTACCACACTGAAGTTTTCTTT. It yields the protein CASSPGYHTEVFF.

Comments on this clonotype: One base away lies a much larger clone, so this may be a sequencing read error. The CDR3 sequence is CASSLVWDSVGGYEQYF. CDR3 nucleotides: TGTGCCAGCAGCTTGGTTTGGGATTCAGTGGGGGGGTACGAGCAGTACTTC. This chain joins TRBV5-4 and TRBJ2-7; 7 bases map to TRBD2. CDR3 length: 17 amino acids. Trimming at V came to 0 bases and at J to 4 bases, leaving 13 bases not matched to a gene. Germline V gene sequence: CDR1 SGHNT, CDR2 YYREEE (reference sequence).

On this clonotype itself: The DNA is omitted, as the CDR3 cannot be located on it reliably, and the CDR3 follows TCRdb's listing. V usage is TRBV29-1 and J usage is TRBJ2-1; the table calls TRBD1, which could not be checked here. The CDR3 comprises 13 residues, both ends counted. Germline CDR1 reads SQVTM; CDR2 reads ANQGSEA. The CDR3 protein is CSVVGQGNNKEFF.

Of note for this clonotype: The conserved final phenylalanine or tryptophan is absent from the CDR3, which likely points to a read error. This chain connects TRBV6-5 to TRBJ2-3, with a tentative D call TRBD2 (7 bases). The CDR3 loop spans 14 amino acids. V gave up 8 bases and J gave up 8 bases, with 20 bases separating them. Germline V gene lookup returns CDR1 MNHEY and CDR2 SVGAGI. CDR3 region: CASRGGGRAGTQYL. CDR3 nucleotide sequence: TGTGCCAGCCGGGGAGGGGGGCGCGCAGGTACGCAGTATTTA.